This T cell receptor (beta chain) was found in a study of cytomegalovirus exposure and HLA in healthy donors. Findings and limits, study-wide: According to an earlier analysis, most TCR beta V segments yielded productive rearrangements about 87% or about 30% of the time. In vitro experiments confirmed that a few CMV-associated chains were specific for CMV antigens. Later analysis associated a missense DCLRE1C variant with TCR beta V- and J-gene trimming. An analysis that was carried out later associated 16,951 TCR beta sequences with HLA alleles at 0.05 false discovery rate.

Note on this clone: Its matching antigen is unknown.

The PCR contained 60 Vbeta and 13 Jbeta primers. Measured with immunoSEQ multiplex PCR; TCRdb has only the in-frame clones, and not every one. The table records 150,000 or so clones, approximately 80% of them present only once. Specimen: PBMCs. This sequence originates from a male donor in good health and CMV-seropositive.

The CDR3, as DNA: TGTGCCTGGAGTGAAGGGACACTGAACACTGAAGCTTTCTTT. Translating it yields CAWSEGTLNTEAFF. The V call is TRBV30, the J call TRBJ1-1; weak D call: TRBD1 (6 bases). Germline lookup yields CDR1 GTSNPN and CDR2 SVGIG (reference sequence). The ends were cut back, 1 base at V and 0 bases at J, with 9 bases in the middle. CDR3 length: 14 residues.